Reported below is one TCR beta chain. This receptor's antigen is unknown. This record belongs to a study of CXCR3-negative and CXCR3-positive naive CD8 T cells (dated by TCRdb to the late 2010s). Describing the broader study: In total, about 150 million TRB reads were obtained, corresponding to roughly 1.5 +/- 0.3 million reads per library. TRBV-TRBJ cluster analysis included naive subsets from 5 donors and memory cells from 3 donors. The diversity and physicochemical repertoire analyses included fewer than twelve donors pooled from two independent experiments. Summary of the overall study and its limitations: Because surface CD5, which has been linked to self-reactivity in mice, was comparable between naive subsets, TCR interaction strength was also inferred from TRB CDR3 physicochemical properties. Compared with CXCR3-negative naive cells, CXCR3-positive naive cells had TRB CDR3s with higher hydrophobicity (lower Kidera factor 4), lower energy, and higher strength and volume indices. Repertoire diversity was comparably high in both naive subsets but much lower in memory CD8+ T cells. Similar TRBV-TRBJ usage was shown by naive CXCR3-negative and CXCR3-positive cells from the same donor, whereas distinct patterns were shown by memory cells. Because CXCR3 expression was partially decreased after cryopreservation, freshly isolated PBMCs were used for most assays.

For every CD8+ T cell subset, approximately 330,000 cells were flow-sorted straight into RLT lysis buffer, and each subset was sorted in triplicate. To keep memory contaminants out, a stringent definition of naive CD8+ T cells was applied: CD45RO-CCR7+CD27+CD95-. Standard density gradient centrifugation was used to isolate peripheral blood mononuclear cells from buffy coats. A FACSAria III was used to flow-sort naive CXCR3-negative and CXCR3-positive CD8+ T cells. Total RNA was extracted from sorted cells using an RNeasy Mini Kit. The sequencer was a NextSeq 550. The Human TCR Profiling Kit (MiLaboratory) was used to prepare UMI-labeled 5' RACE TRB cDNA libraries. cDNA synthesis used the entire amount of extracted RNA, and PCR amplification then used the entire amount of cDNA produced. Libraries were prepared in parallel using an identical number of PCR cycles. Per the source publication's procedure: MIGEC and MiXCR extracted about 50,000 +/- 10,000 unique UMI-labeled TRB cDNA molecules per library, requiring at least two reads per UMI. An average of around 40,000 +/- 10,000 functional in-frame TRB CDR3 nucleotide clonotypes without stop codons was found per library. After downsampling to 5000 UMI-labeled TRB molecules per sample, diversity metrics such as normalized Shannon-Wiener and Chao1 were calculated in VDJtools. Clonotype-size-weighted physicochemical properties of the central five CDR3 residues (interaction energy, strength, volume and Kidera factor 4) were computed in VDJtools. Each CDR3 protein sequence appears as one entry after TCRdb reprocessed the reads, and no DNA is included. The V and J calls, along with clone size, are taken from TCRdb and not from the paper's own processing. The sample's table covers 46,000 or so distinct CDR3 sequences. 2% to 2.5% of the sample is held by the ten biggest clonotypes.

Per the germline V gene, SQVTM is the CDR1 and ANQGSEA is the CDR2. CDR3 length: 12 amino acids, cysteine to phenylalanine. This entry has no DNA. The rearranged segments are TRBV29-1 and TRBJ1-2. Sequencing was carried out using naive CXCR3- CD8+ T cells from blood. This sample's cell subset or site label indicates: CD45RO-CCR7+CD27+CD95- naive CD8+ T cells lacking CXCR3 (TNR3-). The receptor's source is a human donor in good health. Some clones in this sample may be carry-over from other donors' samples. The CDR3 here reads CSAEGANYGYTF. The CDR3 plus the reference TRBV29-1 and TRBJ1-2 genes for the other parts give the full variable domain: SAVISQKPSRDICQRGTSLTIQCQVDSQVTMMFWYRQQPGQSLTLIATANQGSEATYESGFVIDKFPISRPNLTFSTLTVSNMSPEDSSIYLCSAEGANYGYTFGSGTRLTVV.